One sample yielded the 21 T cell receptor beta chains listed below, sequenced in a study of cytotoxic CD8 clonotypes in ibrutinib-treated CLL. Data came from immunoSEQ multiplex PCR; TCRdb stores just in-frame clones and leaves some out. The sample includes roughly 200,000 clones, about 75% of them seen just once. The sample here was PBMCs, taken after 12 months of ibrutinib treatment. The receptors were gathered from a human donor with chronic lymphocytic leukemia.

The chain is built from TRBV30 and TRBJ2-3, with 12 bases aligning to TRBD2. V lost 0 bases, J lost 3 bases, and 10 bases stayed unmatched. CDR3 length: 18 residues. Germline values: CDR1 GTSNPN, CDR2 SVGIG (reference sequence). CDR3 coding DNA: TGTGCCTGGAGTGTAACTAGACTAGCGGGAGATCCGACAGATACGCAGTATTTT. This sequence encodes CAWSVTRLAGDPTDTQYF.

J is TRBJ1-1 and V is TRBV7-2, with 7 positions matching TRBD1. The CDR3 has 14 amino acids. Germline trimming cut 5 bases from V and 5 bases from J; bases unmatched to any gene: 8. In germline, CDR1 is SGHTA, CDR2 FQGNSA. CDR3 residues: CASSRQGSGTEAFF. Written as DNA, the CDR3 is TGTGCCAGCAGCCGACAGGGATCCGGGACTGAAGCTTTCTTT.

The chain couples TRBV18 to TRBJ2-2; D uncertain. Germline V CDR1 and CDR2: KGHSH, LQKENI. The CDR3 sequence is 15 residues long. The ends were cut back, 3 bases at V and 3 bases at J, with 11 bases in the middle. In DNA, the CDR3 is TGTGCCAGCTCACCTCAGTGGCCCTACACCGGGGAGCTGTTTTTT. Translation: CASSPQWPYTGELFF.

The CDR3 DNA is TGTGCCAGCAGCATCCGGGACGCTATCACAGATACGCAGTATTTT. Amino acid sequence: CASSIRDAITDTQYF. This rearrangement joins TRBV5-8 to TRBJ2-3, with D perhaps assigned TRBD1 or TRBD2 (5 bases each). V dropped 4 bases and J dropped 2 bases, with 14 bases sitting between them. Germline V gene lookup returns CDR1 SGHTS and CDR2 YDEGEE. This CDR3 has 15 residues.

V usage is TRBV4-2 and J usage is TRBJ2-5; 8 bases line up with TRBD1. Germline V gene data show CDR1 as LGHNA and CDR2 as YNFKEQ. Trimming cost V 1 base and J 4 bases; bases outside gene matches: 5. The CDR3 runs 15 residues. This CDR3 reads CASSQGGRGLETQYF. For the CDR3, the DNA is TGTGCCAGCAGCCAAGGAGGCAGGGGGCTAGAGACCCAGTACTTC.

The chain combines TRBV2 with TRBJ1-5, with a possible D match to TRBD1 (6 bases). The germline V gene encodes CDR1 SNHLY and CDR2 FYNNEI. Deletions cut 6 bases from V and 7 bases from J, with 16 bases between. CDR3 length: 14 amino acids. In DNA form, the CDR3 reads TGTGCCAGCAGCGCGGGGGGGGCTGCACAGCCCCAGCATTTT. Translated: CASSAGGAAQPQHF.

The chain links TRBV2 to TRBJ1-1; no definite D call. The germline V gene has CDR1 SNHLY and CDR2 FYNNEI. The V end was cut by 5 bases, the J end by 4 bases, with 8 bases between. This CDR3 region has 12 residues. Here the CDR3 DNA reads TGTGCCAGCAGTTGGTCCCGCACTGAAGCTTTCTTT. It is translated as CASSWSRTEAFF.

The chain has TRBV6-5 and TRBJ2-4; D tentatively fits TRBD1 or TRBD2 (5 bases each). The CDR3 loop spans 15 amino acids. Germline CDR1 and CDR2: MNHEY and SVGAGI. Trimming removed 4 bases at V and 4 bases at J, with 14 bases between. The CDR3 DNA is TGTGCCAGCAGTTCCGCTGAGGGGCGGAAAAACATTCAGTACTTC. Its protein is CASSSAEGRKNIQYF.

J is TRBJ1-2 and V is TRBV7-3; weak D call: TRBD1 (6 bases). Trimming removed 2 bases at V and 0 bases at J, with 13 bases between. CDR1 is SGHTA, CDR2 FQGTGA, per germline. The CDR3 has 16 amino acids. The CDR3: CASSLFLQGANYGYTF. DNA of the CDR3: TGTGCCAGCAGCTTATTTCTACAGGGCGCTAACTATGGCTACACCTTC.

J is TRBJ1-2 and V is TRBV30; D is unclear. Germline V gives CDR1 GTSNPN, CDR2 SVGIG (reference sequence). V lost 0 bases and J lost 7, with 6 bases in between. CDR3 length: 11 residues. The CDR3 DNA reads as TGTGCCTGGAGTGTATCTACTGGCTACACCTTC. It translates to CAWSVSTGYTF.

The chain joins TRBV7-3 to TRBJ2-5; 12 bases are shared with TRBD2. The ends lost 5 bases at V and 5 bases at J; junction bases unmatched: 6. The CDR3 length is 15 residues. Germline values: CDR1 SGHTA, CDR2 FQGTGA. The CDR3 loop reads CASSPGLAGLETQYF. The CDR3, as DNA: TGTGCCAGCAGCCCGGGACTAGCGGGTTTGGAGACCCAGTACTTC.

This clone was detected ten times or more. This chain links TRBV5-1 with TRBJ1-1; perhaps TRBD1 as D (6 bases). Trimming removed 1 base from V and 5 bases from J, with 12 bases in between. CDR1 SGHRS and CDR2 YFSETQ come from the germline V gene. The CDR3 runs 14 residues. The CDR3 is CASSLSGRGTEAFF. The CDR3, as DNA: TGCGCCAGCAGCTTGTCAGGGAGGGGGACTGAAGCTTTCTTT.

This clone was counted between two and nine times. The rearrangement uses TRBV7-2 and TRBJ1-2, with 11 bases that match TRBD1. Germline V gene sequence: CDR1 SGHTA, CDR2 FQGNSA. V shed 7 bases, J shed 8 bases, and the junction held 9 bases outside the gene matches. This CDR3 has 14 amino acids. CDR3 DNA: TGTGCCAGCATACCCGGGACAGGGGGGAGAGGCTACACCTTC. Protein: CASIPGTGGRGYTF. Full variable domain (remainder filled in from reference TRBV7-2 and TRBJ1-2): GAGVSQSPSNKVTEKGKDVELRCDPISGHTALYWYRQSLGQGLEFLIYFQGNSAPDKSGLPSDRFSAERTGGSVSTLTIQRTQQEDSAVYLCASIPGTGGRGYTFGSGTRLTVV.

CDR3 region: CASSREPTGVNTEAFF. The CDR3 bases are TGCGCCAGCAGCCGGGAGCCAACAGGGGTGAACACTGAAGCTTTCTTT. J is TRBJ1-1 and V is TRBV5-1, with 7 bases matching TRBD1. V shed 4 bases and J 0 bases; nucleotides not matched to a gene: 9. Germline CDR1 SGHRS, CDR2 YFSETQ. The CDR3 has 16 residues.

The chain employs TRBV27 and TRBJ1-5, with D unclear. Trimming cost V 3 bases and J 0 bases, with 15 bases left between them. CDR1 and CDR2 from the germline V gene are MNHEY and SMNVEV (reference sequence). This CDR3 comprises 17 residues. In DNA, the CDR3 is TGTGCCAGCAGTTTTAGGAGGGAACCTTATAGCAATCAGCCCCAGCATTTT. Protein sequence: CASSFRREPYSNQPQHF.

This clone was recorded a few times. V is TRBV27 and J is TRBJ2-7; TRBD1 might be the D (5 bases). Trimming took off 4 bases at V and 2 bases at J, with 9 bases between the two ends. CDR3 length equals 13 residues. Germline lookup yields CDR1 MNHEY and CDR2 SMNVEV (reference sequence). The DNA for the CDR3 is TGTGCCAGCAGTTCCAGGGCCCCCTACGAGCAGTACTTC. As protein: CASSSRAPYEQYF.

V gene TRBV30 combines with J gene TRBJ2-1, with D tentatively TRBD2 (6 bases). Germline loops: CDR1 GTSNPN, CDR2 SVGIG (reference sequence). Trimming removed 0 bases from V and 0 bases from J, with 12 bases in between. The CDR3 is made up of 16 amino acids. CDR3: CAWSVPLGSSYNEQFF. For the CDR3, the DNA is TGTGCCTGGAGTGTTCCCCTCGGGAGCTCCTACAATGAGCAGTTCTTC.

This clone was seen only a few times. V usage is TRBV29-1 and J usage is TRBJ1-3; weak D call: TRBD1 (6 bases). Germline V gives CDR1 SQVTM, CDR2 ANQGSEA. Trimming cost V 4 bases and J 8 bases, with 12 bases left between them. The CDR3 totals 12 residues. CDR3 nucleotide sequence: TGCAGCGTTGGACAACAGGGTGACACCATATATTTT. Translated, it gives CSVGQQGDTIYF.

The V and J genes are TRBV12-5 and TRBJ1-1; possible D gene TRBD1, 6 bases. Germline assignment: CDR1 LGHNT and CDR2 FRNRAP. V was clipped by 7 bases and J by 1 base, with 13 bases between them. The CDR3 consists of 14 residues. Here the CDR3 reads CASARDNKNTEAFF. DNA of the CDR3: TGTGCTAGTGCCAGGGACAACAAGAACACTGAAGCTTTCTTT. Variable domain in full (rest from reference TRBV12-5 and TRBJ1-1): DARVTQTPRHKVTEMGQEVTMRCQPILGHNTVFWYRQTMMQGLELLAYFRNRAPLDDSGMPKDRFSAEMPDATLATLKIQPSEPRDSAVYFCASARDNKNTEAFFGQGTRLTVV.

This CDR3 reads CAISATQALGITDTQYF. The CDR3 coding sequence is TGTGCCATCAGTGCTACACAGGCCCTGGGGATTACAGATACGCAGTATTTT. V is TRBV10-3 and J is TRBJ2-3, with D possibly being TRBD1 (5 bases). CDR1 is ENHRY, CDR2 SYGVKD, per germline. Trimming cost V 4 bases and J 3 bases, with 20 bases left between them. CDR3 length: 17 amino acids.

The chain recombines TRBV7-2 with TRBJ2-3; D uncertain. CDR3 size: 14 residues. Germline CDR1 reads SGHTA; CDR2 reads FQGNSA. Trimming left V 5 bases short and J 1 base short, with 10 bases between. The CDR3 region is CASSRVGGTDTQYF. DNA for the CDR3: TGTGCCAGCAGCCGGGTTGGTGGCACAGATACGCAGTATTTT.